The sequence of this T cell receptor beta chain was determined in a study of cytomegalovirus exposure and HLA in healthy donors. J gave up 3 bases and V 5 bases, and 6 bases lay outside the gene matches. The CDR3 has 15 amino acids. Germline V gene data show CDR1 as SEHNR and CDR2 as FQNEAQ (reference sequence). PCR used 60 Vbeta primers and 13 Jbeta primers. Method: immunoSEQ multiplex PCR; TCRdb's copy keeps in-frame clones and lacks some. The sample shows about 120,000 clones, 79% of them seen only once. Sequenced input: PBMCs. The source of this sequence is a man younger than 40 in good health and CMV-seropositive. The chain combines TRBV7-9 with TRBJ2-1; 8 nucleotides agree with TRBD2. CDR3 nucleotide sequence: TGTGCCAGCAGCAGTACAGCGGGAGTCTACAATGAGCAGTTCTTC. Translated, it gives CASSSTAGVYNEQFF.